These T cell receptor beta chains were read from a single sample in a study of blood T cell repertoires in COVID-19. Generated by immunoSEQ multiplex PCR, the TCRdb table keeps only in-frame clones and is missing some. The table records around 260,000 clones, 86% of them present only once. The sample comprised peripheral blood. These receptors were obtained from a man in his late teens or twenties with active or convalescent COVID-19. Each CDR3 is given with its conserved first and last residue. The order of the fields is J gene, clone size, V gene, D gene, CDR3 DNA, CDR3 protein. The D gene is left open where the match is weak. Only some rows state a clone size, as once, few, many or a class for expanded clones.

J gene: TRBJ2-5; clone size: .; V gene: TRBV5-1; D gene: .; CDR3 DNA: TGCGCCAGCGGGGCTAGCGTTTACAGCCGGGAAGCGGAGACCCAGTACTTC; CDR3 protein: CASGASVYSREAETQYF
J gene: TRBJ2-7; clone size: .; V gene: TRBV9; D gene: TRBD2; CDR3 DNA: TGTGCCAGCAGCCCTCGTAGCGGGACGCTCTACGAGCAGTACTTC; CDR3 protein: CASSPRSGTLYEQYF
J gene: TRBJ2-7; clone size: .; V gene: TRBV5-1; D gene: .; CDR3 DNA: TGCGCCAGCAGCCTGACAGTTTCCTACGAGCAGTACTTC; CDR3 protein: CASSLTVSYEQYF
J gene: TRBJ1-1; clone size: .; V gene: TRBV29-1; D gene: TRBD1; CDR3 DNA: TGCAGCGCGGCGGGACAGATCATGAACACTGAAGCTTTCTTT; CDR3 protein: CSAAGQIMNTEAFF
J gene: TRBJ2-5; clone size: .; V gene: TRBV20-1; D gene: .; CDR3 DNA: TGCAGTGCTAGTGGACTTCTCCAAGAGACCCAGTACTTC; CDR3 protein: CSASGLLQETQYF
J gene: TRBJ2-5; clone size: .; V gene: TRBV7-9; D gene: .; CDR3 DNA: TGTGCCAGCAGTATAGAGACCCAGTACTTC; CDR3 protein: CASSIETQYF
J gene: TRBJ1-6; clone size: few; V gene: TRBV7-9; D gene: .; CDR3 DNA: TGTGCCAGCAGCTTAGGCGGCGGGGCTCCACCCCTCCACTTT; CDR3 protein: CASSLGGGAPPLHF
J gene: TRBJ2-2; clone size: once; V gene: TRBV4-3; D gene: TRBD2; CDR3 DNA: TGCGCCAGCAGCCAAGAGGCGGGAGAAATGGCCGGGGAGCTGTTTTTT; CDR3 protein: CASSQEAGEMAGELFF
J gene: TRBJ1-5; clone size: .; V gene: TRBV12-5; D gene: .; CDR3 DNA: TGTGCTAGTGCCCTTACAGGGATGAATCAGCCCCAGCATTTT; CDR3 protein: CASALTGMNQPQHF
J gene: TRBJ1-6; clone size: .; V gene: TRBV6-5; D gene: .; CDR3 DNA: TGTGCCAGCAGGCAAGGGGTTTATAATTCACCCCTCCACTTT; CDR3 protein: CASRQGVYNSPLHF
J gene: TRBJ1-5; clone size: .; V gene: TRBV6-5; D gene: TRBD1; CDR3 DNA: TGTGCCAGCCAGGGGGGCAATCAGCCCCAGCATTTT; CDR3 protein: CASQGGNQPQHF
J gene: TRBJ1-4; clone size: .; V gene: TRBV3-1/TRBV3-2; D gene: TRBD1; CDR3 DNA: TGTGCCAGCAGCCAAGTAGACAGGGACGAAAAACTGTTTTTT; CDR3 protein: CASSQVDRDEKLFF
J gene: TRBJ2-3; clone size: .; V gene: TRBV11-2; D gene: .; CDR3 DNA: TGTGCCAGCAGCTTAGATCTAAGTACGGGTACAGATACGCAGTATTTT; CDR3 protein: CASSLDLSTGTDTQYF
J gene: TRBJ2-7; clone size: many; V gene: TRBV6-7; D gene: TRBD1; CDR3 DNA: TGTGCCAGCAGACCCAAGACGGACAGGACCTCCTACGAGCAGTACTTC; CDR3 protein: CASRPKTDRTSYEQYF
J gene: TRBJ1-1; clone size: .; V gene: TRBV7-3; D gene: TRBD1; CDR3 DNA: TGTGCCAGCAGCTCCGGACAGGGAGACACTGAAGCTTTCTTT; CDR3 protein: CASSSGQGDTEAFF
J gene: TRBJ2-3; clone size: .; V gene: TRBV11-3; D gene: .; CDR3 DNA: TGTGCCAGCAGCTTAGAGGGCAGGGTGAGCACAGATACGCAGTATTTT; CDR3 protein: CASSLEGRVSTDTQYF
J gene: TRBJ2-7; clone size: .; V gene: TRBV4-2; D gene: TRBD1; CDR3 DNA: TGTGCCAGCAGCCAACGAAGTACAGGGGTGGGGGAGCAGTACTTC; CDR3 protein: CASSQRSTGVGEQYF
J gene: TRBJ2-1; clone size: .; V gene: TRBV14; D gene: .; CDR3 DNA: TGTGCCAGCAGCCAGGCCAGACTATACAATGAGCAGTTCTTC; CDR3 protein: CASSQARLYNEQFF
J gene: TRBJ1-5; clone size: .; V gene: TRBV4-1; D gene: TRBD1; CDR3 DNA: TGCGCCAGCAGCCAGGGGGGACAGGGGTATAGTCAGCCCCAGCATTTT; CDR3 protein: CASSQGGQGYSQPQHF
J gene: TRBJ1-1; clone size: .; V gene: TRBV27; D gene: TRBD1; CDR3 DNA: TGTGCCAGCAGTTTAACTGGGACAGGAGGGGCTTTCTTT; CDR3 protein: CASSLTGTGGAFF
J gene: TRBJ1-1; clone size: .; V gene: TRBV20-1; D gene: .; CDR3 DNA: TGCAGTGCTAGCCGGCCTGACGGGGCTTTCTTT; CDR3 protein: CSASRPDGAFF
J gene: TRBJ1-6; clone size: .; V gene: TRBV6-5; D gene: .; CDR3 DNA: TGTGCCAGCAGGACCGCGGGAATTACGGGTTCACCCCTCCACTTT; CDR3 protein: CASRTAGITGSPLHF
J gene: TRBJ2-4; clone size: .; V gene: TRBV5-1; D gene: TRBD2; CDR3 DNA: TGCGCCAGCAGCTTGGGCGGGGGGCTAGCCAAAAACATTCAGTACTTC; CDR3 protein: CASSLGGGLAKNIQYF
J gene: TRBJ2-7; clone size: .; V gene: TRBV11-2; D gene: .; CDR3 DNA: TGTGCCAGCAGCTTTGCTCGGGAATACGAGCAGTACTTC; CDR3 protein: CASSFAREYEQYF
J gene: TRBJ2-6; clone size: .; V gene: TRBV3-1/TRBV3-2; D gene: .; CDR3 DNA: TGTGCCAGCAGCCAAGACTTAACAGGTTCTTTGAGAGGGGCCAACGTCCTGACTTTC; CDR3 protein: CASSQDLTGSLRGANVLTF